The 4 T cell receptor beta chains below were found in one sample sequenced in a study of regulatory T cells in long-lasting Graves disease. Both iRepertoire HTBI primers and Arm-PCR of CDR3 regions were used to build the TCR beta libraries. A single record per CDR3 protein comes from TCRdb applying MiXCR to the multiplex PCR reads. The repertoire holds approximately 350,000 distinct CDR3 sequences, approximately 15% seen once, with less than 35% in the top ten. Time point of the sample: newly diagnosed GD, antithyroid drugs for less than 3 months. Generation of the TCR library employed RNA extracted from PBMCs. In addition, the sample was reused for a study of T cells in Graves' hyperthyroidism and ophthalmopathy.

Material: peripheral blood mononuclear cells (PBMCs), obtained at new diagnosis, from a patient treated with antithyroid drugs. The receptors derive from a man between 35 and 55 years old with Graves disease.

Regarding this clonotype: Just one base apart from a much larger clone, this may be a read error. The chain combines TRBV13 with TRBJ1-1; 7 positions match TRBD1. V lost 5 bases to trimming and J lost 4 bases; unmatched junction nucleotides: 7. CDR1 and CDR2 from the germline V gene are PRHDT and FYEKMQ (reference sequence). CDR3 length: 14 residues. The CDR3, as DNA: TGTGCCAGCAGCCGGGACACAGGGGCCACTGAAGCTTTCTTT. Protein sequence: CASSRDTGATEAFF.

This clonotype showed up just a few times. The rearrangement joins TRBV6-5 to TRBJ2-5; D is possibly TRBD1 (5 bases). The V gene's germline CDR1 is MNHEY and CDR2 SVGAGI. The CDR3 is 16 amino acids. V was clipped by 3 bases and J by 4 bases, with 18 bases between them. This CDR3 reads CASSYGLGQGPETQYF. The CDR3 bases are TGTGCCAGCAGTTATGGATTGGGGCAGGGCCCAGAGACCCAGTACTTC.

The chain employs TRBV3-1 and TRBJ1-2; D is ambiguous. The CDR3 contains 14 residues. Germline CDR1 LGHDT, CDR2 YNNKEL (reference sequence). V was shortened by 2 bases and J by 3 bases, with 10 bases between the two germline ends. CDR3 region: CASSQWVSDYGYTF. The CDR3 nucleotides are TGTGCCAGCAGCCAATGGGTTTCGGACTATGGCTACACCTTC.

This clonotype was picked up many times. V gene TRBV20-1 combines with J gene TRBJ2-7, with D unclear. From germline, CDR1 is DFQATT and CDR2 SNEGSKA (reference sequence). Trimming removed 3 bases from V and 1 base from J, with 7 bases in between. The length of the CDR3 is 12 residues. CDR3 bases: TGCAGTGCTAGTACAGATTCCTACGAGCAGTACTTC. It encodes CSASTDSYEQYF.